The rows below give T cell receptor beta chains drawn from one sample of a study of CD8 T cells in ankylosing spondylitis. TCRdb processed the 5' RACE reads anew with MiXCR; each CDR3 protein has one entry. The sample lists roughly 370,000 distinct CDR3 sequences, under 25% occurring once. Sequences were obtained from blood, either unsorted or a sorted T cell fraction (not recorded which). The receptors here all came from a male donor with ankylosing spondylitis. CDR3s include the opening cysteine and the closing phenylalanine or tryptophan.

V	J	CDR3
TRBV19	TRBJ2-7	CASRTRTTGLEYEQYF
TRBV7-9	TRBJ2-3	CASSPGDTVTDTQYF
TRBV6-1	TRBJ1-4	CASSSDRGRSGSMKKLFF
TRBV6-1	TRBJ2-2	CAGRSSGTGTGELFF
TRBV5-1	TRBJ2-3	CASSLERSTDTQYF
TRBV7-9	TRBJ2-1	CASSLVTEQFF
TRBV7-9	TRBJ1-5	CASSATGGDDQPQHF
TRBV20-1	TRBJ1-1	CSATPTGPTEAFF
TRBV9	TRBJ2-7	CASSVGLAAPSYEQYF
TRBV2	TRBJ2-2	CASWGDDGNTGELFF